This T cell receptor (beta chain) was obtained from a study of cytomegalovirus exposure and HLA in healthy donors (dated by TCRdb to 2017 to 2019). Regarding the study in general: An earlier analysis of some 600 of the donors reported 250 to 350 Gb of sequence data and 117 million unique TCR beta sequences obtained from about 180 million T cells. An early release that covered some 640 HLA-typed donors contained approximately 300 gigabases of sequencing data and about 84 million unique TCR sequences. The genetic ancestry cluster associated with self-reported Caucasian donors included over 80% of the roughly 390 genotyped donors. The study aimed to test whether cataloging public T cell receptors could reveal signatures of past pathogen exposure. The study used immunosequencing to profile the T cell repertoires of several hundred subjects and linked those repertoires to cytomegalovirus serostatus. In addition to the first cohort of 650 to 750 subjects, a separate validation cohort of 120 different subjects was used. High-throughput TCR immunosequencing, statistical association of individual TCRs with disease status, and machine learning were combined to predict cytomegalovirus infection status. To study patterns of TCR occurrence, a later analysis re-analyzed previously published TCR beta repertoires from under 750 donors and added high-resolution HLA genotyping. In the later analysis, no new phenotypic data were used to find candidate immune exposures; instead, reliance was placed on TCR beta sequences and their occurrence across donors. An earlier analysis of around 580 of the donors used high-throughput TCR beta sequencing to judge whether each TCR beta V gene segment behaved as functional or pseudogenic. Donor age, sex, ethnicity and CMV serostatus were collected together with the repertoire data. In a later genetic analysis, genome-wide SNP genotypes for about three fifths of the roughly 670 donors were used, and that subset was treated as a discovery cohort. All discovery cohort repertoires had been generated on a single sequencing platform. Class I and class II HLA loci were covered by the typing at four-digit resolution. Typing coverage differed by locus: A, B, C, DRB1 and DQB1 were typed in about 620-640 donors, DQA1 in roughly 500, DPA1 in approximately 610, and DPB1 in 450 to 480. Several DR-DQ haplotypes were handled as single units for association and clustering because linkage in the cohort was strong. Among some 400 genotyped donors of the cohort, an average of around 250,000 unique TCR beta nucleotide sequences was sequenced per donor, of which about 20% were non-productive.

The receptor library was made with the immunoSEQ multiplex PCR assay. A mixture of 60 forward primers for TCR Vbeta segments and 13 reverse primers for TCR Jbeta segments was used in the multiplex PCR. The CDR3 region of rearranged TCR beta genes was amplified from genomic DNA by a multiplex PCR assay. The amplified TCR beta libraries were sequenced on the Illumina HiSeq System as 87-base-pair reads. From the authors' description of their analysis: In a later analysis, about 80 million unique TCR beta chains were counted across the 666 repertoires, and around 11 million of these chains were shared by at least two donors. Raw reads were error-corrected and collapsed into unique sequences with a nearest-neighbor algorithm that merged closely related sequences to remove PCR and sequencing errors. V, D and J gene segments were assigned by aligning CDR3 sequences to IMGT reference sequences. For a sequence to be retained, a match of at least six nucleotides was required to both a V gene segment and a J gene segment. Rearrangements were classified as productive when the CDR3 lacked stop codons and remained in frame with V and J, and all other rearrangements were classified as non-productive. Following IMGT convention, CDR3 was defined as the stretch from the second conserved V-encoded cysteine up to the conserved J-encoded phenylalanine. The earlier analysis of 550 to 650 of the donors excluded any sequence lacking an unambiguous match to a single V gene segment. In an earlier analysis of 587 of the donors, V segments were called functional above 56.7% productive rearrangements and were called segregating when the between-donor standard deviation exceeded 5%. A statistical classification framework was built for diagnosing cytomegalovirus status from the catalog of TCR beta chain sequences. A later analysis assigned V and J genes by comparing TCR nucleotide sequences with IMGT/GENE-DB human TR gene sequences. Using the TCRdist pipeline, a later analysis assigned CDR3 sequences along with most-parsimonious VDJ recombination scenarios. A later analysis defined each TCR beta chain by its CDR3 amino acid sequence plus V-gene family, and excluded reads lacking a unique V-gene family. A later analysis removed 550 to 700 highly shared, low-generation-probability nucleotide sequences to deal with suspected cross-contamination and a sequencing artifact. In a later analysis, a clonal expansion index for each public chain was calculated from normalized within-repertoire ranks of inferred template counts. A later analysis computed generation probabilities with a VDJ recombination model fitted to out-of-frame rearrangements, and checked the results against IGoR. In a later analysis, TCR-TCR, TCR-HLA and TCR-CMV co-occurrence was scored with hypergeometric tests, and a repertoire-size bias correction was applied to TCR pairs. In a later analysis, false discovery rates were estimated by permuting HLA or CMV assignments 20 times. In a later analysis, co-occurring TCRs were grouped using DBSCAN, with TCRdist sequence similarity added in when clustering inside HLA-allele-positive subsets. Repertoires with fewer than 30,000 or more than 120,000 public chains were left out of co-occurrence clustering, as were five repertoires with anomalous nucleotide sharing. TCRdb re-hosts the immuneACCESS table, in-frame sequences only. Its copies lack some clones; in the studies checked, an unresolved V gene accounts for under half of them, and the cause for the rest is not known. V, J and clone size derive from that table, while D and trimming were established from the DNA sequence. For this sample the table gives some 150,000 clones, of which roughly 83% were detected only once. About 3.7% of the sample rests with the top ten.

In regard to this clone: This receptor's antigen is unknown. No base qualities exist here, and no much larger clone lies one base off it.

Results and caveats for the whole study, not just this receptor: In a later analysis, some 18,000 TCR beta sequences were associated with specific HLA alleles at a false discovery rate of 0.05. Most CMV-associated TCR beta chains appeared to be HLA-restricted in a later analysis, and the HLA associations seemed to be driven largely by CMV exposure. In an earlier analysis of more than 500 of the donors, most TCR beta V segments appeared in productive rearrangements about 90% or about 30% of the time, broadly matching IMGT annotations. According to a later analysis, parvovirus B19, influenza, CMV and Epstein-Barr virus appeared linked to several top co-occurrence clusters. Compared with equally common non-associated chains, HLA-associated TCR beta chains in a later analysis were more clonally expanded and had lower generation probabilities. When HLA alleles, especially DR and DQ, strongly co-occurred, TCR associations were difficult to assign to individual alleles. The study listed 150 to 200 TCR beta chains as associated with cytomegalovirus. According to the authors, the approach could potentially be generalized to other disease states and immunological phenotypes. A further reported finding was that TCR beta sequences accurately predicted the HLA-A and HLA-B alleles for most subjects in the first cohort. Only TCR beta chains were sequenced in this cohort, and the absence of alpha or paired-chain data limited detectable features. Most TCR sequences were observed very rarely across donors, whereas some public TCRs were present in many individuals. A cluster of highly shared sequence variants was judged likely to be a technical artifact of the sequencing pipeline. Because HLA typing was unavailable for some donors at each locus, only the typed subset was used in association tests. Roughly uniform sequencing depth across donors was assumed in presence/absence analyses, although this assumption may not hold. CMV serostatus was the only immune exposure information available for the cohort. In vitro tests confirmed that a few of the cytomegalovirus-associated TCR beta chains recognize cytomegalovirus antigens. A later genetic analysis associated a missense DCLRE1C variant with V-gene and J-gene trimming of TCR beta chains, and an independent cohort replicated the association. According to a later genetic analysis, donors in an Asian-associated ancestry cluster had fewer N-insertions in productive TCRs than the approximately 700-donor mean. Cytomegalovirus status was reported to be diagnosed by the classifier with high specificity and sensitivity in both the original and validation cohorts. Because counts were too low, about 18 rarely observed V segments, including chromosome 9 orphons, were excluded from the earlier analysis of about 500 of the donors. Correlated functional status among segregating V segments might be attributable to linkage disequilibrium, but an unknown experimental factor could not be ruled out. In a later analysis, TCR association rates were found to vary across HLA loci, with the most associated TCRs seen for DRB1 alleles and the fewest for HLA-C alleles.

The cohort consisted of 670 or so healthy bone marrow donors. At the time of sampling, every cohort member was nominally healthy, though immune exposures that went unrecorded were likely present. CMV serostatus was recorded as positive for about 300 and negative for about half of the 666 cohort members, whereas no CMV serostatus was recorded for the donor in question. Every donor gave a peripheral blood sample, and the peripheral blood mononuclear cells from that sample were used for TCR beta sequencing. Genomic DNA extraction from the blood cell samples was performed with the Qiagen DNeasy Blood Extraction Kit. The receptor comes from a human donor in good health. The source material was PBMCs.

The CDR3 sequence is CAISESKGLAGLYEQYF. The nucleotides are TGTGCCATCAGTGAGTCGAAGGGACTAGCGGGGCTCTACGAGCAGTACTTC. The rearranged segments are TRBV10-3 and TRBJ2-7; 13 junctional bases match TRBD2. As encoded in the germline V gene, CDR1 is ENHRY while CDR2 is SYGVKD. Reading from cysteine to phenylalanine, the CDR3 counts 17 amino acids. The only DNA kept is the CDR3, 51 bases in frame from the first base. For this chain, trimming is 0 bases at the V end and 3 bases at the J end, and the number of junction bases without a gene match is 5.